This TCR beta chain was profiled in a study of T cell repertoires in cytomegalovirus infection. As to this clonotype: Its cognate antigen is unknown.

Trimming cost V 5 bases and J 9 bases; bases outside gene matches: 8. This CDR3 contains 16 residues. The V gene's germline CDR1 is MNHEY and CDR2 SMNVEV (reference sequence). General study points: Clonotypes of TCR beta that were HLA-C-restricted and CMV-specific dominated the ex vivo response.

From the reads, TCRdb called clonotypes with MiXCR, one entry per CDR3 protein. The table includes about half a million distinct CDR3 sequences, about 44% detected once. This sequence originates from a human donor in good health (CMV status not recorded). Some clones in this sample may be carry-over from other donors' samples. The genes are TRBV27 and TRBJ2-1, with TRBD2 matching 15 bases. This specimen was cultured PBMCs, taken from culture after CMV antigen stimulation. The CDR3 spells CASSPRTSGGAGEQFF. The DNA for the CDR3 is TGTGCCAGCAGTCCCCGGACTAGCGGGGGGGCGGGTGAGCAGTTCTTC.